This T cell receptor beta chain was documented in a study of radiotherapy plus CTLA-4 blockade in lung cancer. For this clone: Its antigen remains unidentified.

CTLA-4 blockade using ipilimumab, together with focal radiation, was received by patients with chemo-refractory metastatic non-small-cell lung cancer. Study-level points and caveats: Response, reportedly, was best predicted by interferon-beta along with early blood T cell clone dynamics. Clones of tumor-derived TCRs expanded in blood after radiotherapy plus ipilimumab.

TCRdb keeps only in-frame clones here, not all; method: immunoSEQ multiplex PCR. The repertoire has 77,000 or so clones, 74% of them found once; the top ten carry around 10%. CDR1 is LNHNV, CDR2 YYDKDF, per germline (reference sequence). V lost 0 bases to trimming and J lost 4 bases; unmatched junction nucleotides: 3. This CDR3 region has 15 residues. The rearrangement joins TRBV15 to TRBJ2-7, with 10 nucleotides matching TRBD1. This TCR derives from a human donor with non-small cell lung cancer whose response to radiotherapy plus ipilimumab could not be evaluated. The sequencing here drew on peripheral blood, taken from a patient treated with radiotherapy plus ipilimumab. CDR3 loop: CATSRDRQGAYEQYF. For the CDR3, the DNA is TGTGCCACCAGCAGAGATAGACAGGGGGCTTACGAGCAGTACTTC.